One T cell receptor beta chain is described in this entry. What it recognizes is unknown. The study drew all its donors from Caucasian adults living in Nashville, Tennessee. This entry comes from a study of shared clonotypes between healthy human individuals. Across the study: Each donor had three CD4 naive, three CD4 memory, two CD8 naive and one CD8 memory plate. Findings of the study overall: Shared across a few donors were roughly 4.7% of the naive CD4 clonotypes.

The authors' processing: Filtering of immunoSEQ junctional sequences could not match full-length read filtering. Some clones are missing from TCRdb's copy, which holds only in-frame ones; the method was immunoSEQ multiplex PCR. The V and J calls and clone size are taken from that table; D and trimming were inferred from the DNA. The table has more than 2 million clones, roughly 95% seen once. J lost 7 bases, V lost 4 bases, and 4 bases had no gene match. This CDR3 comprises 15 residues. Per the germline V gene, CDR1 is KGHSH and CDR2 is LQKENI. The chain has TRBV18 and TRBJ2-1, with 13 nucleotides matching TRBD2. The clonotype comes from a man between 18 and 35 years old in good health. Sequencing was performed on naive CD4+ T cells sorted from blood. The subset was: CD45RA+ positively selected. The CDR3 bases are TGTGCCAGCTCACTACTAGCGGGAGGGCCTAATGAGCAGTTCTTC. It specifies CASSLLAGGPNEQFF.